A single sample gave rise to the 20 T cell receptor beta chains below, sequenced in a study of T cell responses to AZD1222 COVID-19 vaccine. Libraries were prepared by immunoSEQ multiplex PCR; TCRdb keeps only in-frame clonotypes and omits some of them. This table has 68,000 or so clones, approximately 91% appearing once. Sequencing was performed on peripheral blood, taken on day 0 of AZD1222 vaccination. These TCRs come from an adult in good health.

The V and J genes are TRBV19 and TRBJ2-1; 9 nucleotides line up with TRBD2. Germline values: CDR1 LNHDA, CDR2 SQIVND (reference sequence). The CDR3 runs 15 residues. The ends lost 6 bases at V and 5 bases at J; junction bases unmatched: 8. The CDR3 DNA is TGTGCCAGTAGCACGTCCGGACTAGCGAACAATGAGCAGTTCTTC. It translates to CASSTSGLANNEQFF. Full variable domain (missing parts from reference TRBV19 and TRBJ2-1): DGGITQSPKYLFRKEGQNVTLSCEQNLNHDAMYWYRQDPGQGLRLIYYSQIVNDFQKGDIAEGYSVSREKKESFPLTVTSAQKNPTAFYLCASSTSGLANNEQFFGPGTRLTVL.

This chain links TRBV5-1 with TRBJ2-3; possibly TRBD1 or TRBD2 for D (5 bases each). Germline-derived CDR1 and CDR2 are SGHRS and YFSETQ. The length of the CDR3 is 16 residues. V was clipped by 4 bases and J by 1 base, with 16 bases between them. The CDR3 DNA is TGCGCCAGCAGCGTGCATTGGGGGACGGGCACAGATACGCAGTATTTT. Amino acids: CASSVHWGTGTDTQYF.

The rearrangement uses TRBV6-5 and TRBJ2-1; 9 bases map to TRBD1. The CDR3 consists of 15 residues. Germline V gene lookup returns CDR1 MNHEY and CDR2 SVGAGI. Trimming took 6 bases from V and 6 from J; bases not matched to a gene: 9. CDR3 DNA: TGTGCCAGCAGGTTAACCGGGACAGGGATCAATGAGCAGTTCTTC. Translation: CASRLTGTGINEQFF.

The chain combines TRBV7-2 with TRBJ2-3; 7 bases map to TRBD2. Per germline, CDR1 SGHTA and CDR2 FQGNSA. V trimming: 7 bases; J trimming: 2 bases; junction bases outside the gene matches: 6. The length of the CDR3 is 14 residues. For the CDR3, the DNA is TGTGCCAGCACCCGGGACTATTCCACAGATACGCAGTATTTT. It codes for CASTRDYSTDTQYF.

The J gene is TRBJ1-3, the V gene TRBV12-5; tentative D call: TRBD1 (6 bases). V lost 1 base and J 6 bases, leaving 16 bases between the germline ends. Germline V gene lookup returns CDR1 LGHNT and CDR2 FRNRAP. The CDR3 is 16 residues long. The CDR3 region has the DNA TGTGCTAGTGGTTTGGATAATAACAGGGTTGAAAACACCATATATTTT. Amino acid sequence: CASGLDNNRVENTIYF. Full variable domain (outside the CDR3, taken from reference TRBV12-5 and TRBJ1-3): DARVTQTPRHKVTEMGQEVTMRCQPILGHNTVFWYRQTMMQGLELLAYFRNRAPLDDSGMPKDRFSAEMPDATLATLKIQPSEPRDSAVYFCASGLDNNRVENTIYFGEGSWLTVV.

The chain couples TRBV6-1 to TRBJ1-5; tentatively, D is TRBD1 (6 bases). Germline V CDR1 and CDR2: MNHNS, SASEGT. The V gene lost 1 base and the J gene lost 7 bases, with 14 bases spanning the gap. CDR3 size: 15 residues. Here the CDR3 reads CASSEVGTGSQPQHF. The CDR3 region has the DNA TGTGCCAGCAGTGAAGTGGGAACAGGGTCCCAGCCCCAGCATTTT.

This sequence joins TRBV7-9 and TRBJ2-7; TRBD2 agrees at 11 bases. Germline assignment: CDR1 SEHNR and CDR2 FQNEAQ (reference sequence). J gave up 4 bases and V 4 bases, and 9 bases lay outside the gene matches. The CDR3 has 16 residues. CDR3 bases: TGTGCCAGCAGCTCGAAAGGCGGGACTAGCGGTTACGAGCAGTACTTC. This codes for CASSSKGGTSGYEQYF.

This clone appeared once. CDR3 amino acids: CASSYSTSASYEQYF. In DNA form, the CDR3 reads TGTGCCAGCAGTTACTCGACTAGCGCTTCCTACGAGCAGTACTTC. J is TRBJ2-7 and V is TRBV6-5; 8 bases are a match to TRBD2. This CDR3 has 15 residues. Looked up from germline, CDR1 is MNHEY and CDR2 is SVGAGI. Unmatched junction bases numbered 2, after V lost 0 bases and J lost 1 base.

The chain combines TRBV7-9 with TRBJ1-5; 7 nucleotides align to TRBD1. CDR1 is SEHNR, CDR2 FQNEAQ, per germline (reference sequence). The V gene end was trimmed by 5 bases and the J gene end by 0 bases; junction bases not matched to a gene: 4. The CDR3 totals 15 residues. This chain's CDR3 is CASSAWDSSNQPQHF. The CDR3 nucleotides read TGTGCCAGCAGCGCTTGGGACAGTAGCAATCAGCCCCAGCATTTT.

This clone was counted a single time. Other DNA sequences in the sample encode the same CDR3. This rearrangement joins TRBV7-9 to TRBJ2-6; D is ambiguous. Germline assignment: CDR1 SEHNR and CDR2 FQNEAQ (reference sequence). The CDR3 contains 15 residues. Trimming stripped 2 bases from V and 1 base from J, with 6 bases between. The CDR3 nucleotides read TGTGCCAGCAGCTTATCCGAATCTGGGGCCAACGTCCTGACTTTC. Its translation: CASSLSESGANVLTF.

The rearrangement links TRBV19 to TRBJ1-2; D perhaps matches TRBD1 (5 bases). The V end lost 5 bases, the J end lost 4 bases, and 14 bases lay between the germline ends. Germline loops: CDR1 LNHDA, CDR2 SQIVND (reference sequence). The CDR3 extends over 14 amino acids. DNA for the CDR3: TGTGCCAGTAGTTCTGGGTCCGGGGGCTATGGCTACACCTTC. Protein: CASSSGSGGYGYTF.

The V gene is TRBV5-5, the J gene TRBJ2-4, with 9 bases fitting TRBD1. CDR1 and CDR2 (germline): SGHKS, YYEKEE (reference sequence). V was clipped by 0 bases and J by 6 bases; unmatched bases: 1. The CDR3 covers 14 residues. In DNA form, the CDR3 reads TGTGCCAGCAGCTTGGGGGGACAGGGAAACATTCAGTACTTC. Protein: CASSLGGQGNIQYF.

The chain has TRBV3-1 (or the pseudogene TRBV3-2) and TRBJ1-2; 10 bases line up with TRBD1. The CDR3 consists of 13 residues. V shed 5 bases and J 5 bases; nucleotides not matched to a gene: 2. Germline assignment: CDR1 LGHDT and CDR2 YNNKEL (reference sequence). The CDR3 loop is CASSVGQGYGYTF. The CDR3 coding sequence is TGTGCCAGCAGCGTGGGACAGGGGTATGGCTACACCTTC.

In this sample, this clone turned up once. The J gene is TRBJ1-5, the V gene TRBV28, with a tentative D call TRBD1 (5 bases). Germline CDR1 and CDR2: MDHEN and SYDVKM. Trimming removed 5 bases at V and 4 bases at J, with 12 bases between. The CDR3 contains 14 residues. The CDR3 here is CASSQGIGNQPQHF. CDR3 in DNA: TGTGCCAGCAGTCAGGGTATCGGGAATCAGCCCCAGCATTTT.

The chain is built from TRBV6-2 or TRBV6-3 and TRBJ1-6; D not certain. The V gene lost 5 bases and the J gene lost 13 bases, with 18 bases spanning the gap. The germline V gene encodes CDR1 MNHEY and CDR2 SVGEGT. This CDR3 comprises 14 residues. CDR3 in amino acids: CASSIQRTRVPLHF. The CDR3 nucleotides read TGTGCCAGCAGTATACAGAGAACTCGTGTTCCCCTCCACTTT.

The rearrangement links TRBV28 to TRBJ2-7; weak D call: TRBD1 (7 bases). Germline-derived CDR1 and CDR2 are MDHEN and SYDVKM. This CDR3 has 14 amino acids. V was pared by 6 bases and J by 2 bases, with 14 bases between. CDR3 coding DNA: TGTGCCAGCAGGGGGGCAGGGGGGACCTACGAGCAGTACTTC. Translation gives CASRGAGGTYEQYF.

DNA for the CDR3: TGTGCCAGCAGCTTTACAGGGACCTACGAGCAGTACTTC. Translated, it gives CASSFTGTYEQYF. V and J are TRBV5-5 and TRBJ2-7, with D possibly matching TRBD1 (6 bases). This CDR3 is 13 amino acids long. Per the germline V gene, CDR1 is SGHKS and CDR2 is YYEKEE (reference sequence). V gave up 2 bases and J gave up 2 bases, with 8 bases separating them.

The chain is built from TRBV6-6 and TRBJ2-5; perhaps TRBD2 as D (5 bases). With 4 bases removed from V and 5 bases from J, the gap between germline ends came to 8 bases. Per the germline V gene, CDR1 is MNHNY and CDR2 is SVGAGI (reference sequence). The CDR3 consists of 12 residues. CDR3 sequence reads: CASSWTGETQYF. The CDR3 nucleotides read TGTGCCAGCAGTTGGACGGGGGAGACCCAGTACTTC.

In nucleotides, the CDR3 is TGCAGTGCTAGTGACAACAGGGCCAACCGTCAGCCCCAGCATTTT. As protein: CSASDNRANRQPQHF. V and J are TRBV20-1 and TRBJ1-5; perhaps TRBD1 as D (6 bases). The V end was cut by 3 bases, the J end by 6 bases, with 18 bases between. Germline V gene lookup returns CDR1 DFQATT and CDR2 SNEGSKA (reference sequence). CDR3 length equals 15 residues.

This clone was detected once. J is TRBJ1-3 and V is TRBV15; D gene uncertain. The ends were cut back, 5 bases at V and 1 base at J, with 0 bases in the middle. Germline V gene sequence: CDR1 LNHNV, CDR2 YYDKDF (reference sequence). The CDR3 spans 11 residues. The DNA of the CDR3 is TGTGCCACCAGCTCTGGAAACACCATATATTTT. It encodes CATSSGNTIYF.